The clone carrying this T cell receptor beta chain was counted only a few times. The antigen is not known. The use of a sample-barcoded 5' primer and a J-beta primer mix characterized a second PCR of roughly 6 to 11 cycles. TCRdb re-derived calls from the 5' RACE reads in MiXCR, one entry per CDR3 protein. The sample holds over 1,300,000 distinct CDR3 sequences, roughly 60% seen once. The sample belongs to a study of blood T cells in healthy people across ages. Study results and caveats: While age rose, TCR beta diversity per million T cells dropped in a roughly linear way.

This CDR3 region has 14 residues. V lost 7 bases to trimming and J lost 4 bases; unmatched junction nucleotides: 9. Germline V gene lookup returns CDR1 SQVTM and CDR2 ANQGSEA. The gene calls are TRBV29-1 and TRBJ2-5; 10 nucleotides agree with TRBD2. The clonotype comes from a man between 18 and 29 years old in good health. Sequencing input: blood. The CDR3 DNA reads as TGCAGCGCCAAAGGACTAGCGGTCGGAGAGACCCAGTACTTC. It is translated as CSAKGLAVGETQYF. Using reference TRBV29-1 and TRBJ2-5 for the parts outside the CDR3, the full variable domain is SAVISQKPSRDICQRGTSLTIQCQVDSQVTMMFWYRQQPGQSLTLIATANQGSEATYESGFVIDKFPISRPNLTFSTLTVSNMSPEDSSIYLCSAKGLAVGETQYFGPGTRLLVL.